The 13 T cell receptor beta chains below all came from one sample that was sequenced in a study of Ad26.COV2.S vaccination and SARS-CoV-2 variants. The treatment was: roughly 19 received Ad26.COV2.S at low or high dose, single or two shots; several received placebo; per-sample allocation not given. Specimen acquisition occurred on day 63 following the initial vaccine or placebo injection. TCRdb's copy holds only in-frame clones and misses some; the assay was immunoSEQ multiplex PCR. In the table there are about 430,000 clones, over 75% of which are singletons. This specimen consisted of peripheral blood, obtained in a trial of Ad26.COV2.S vaccine versus placebo. The receptors here all came from a person between 18 and 65 years old who received the Ad26.COV2.S COVID-19 vaccine or a placebo.

This chain uses TRBV3-1 (or the pseudogene TRBV3-2) with TRBJ2-2, with D perhaps matching TRBD2 (5 bases). The CDR3 extends over 12 amino acids. Between the trimmed V and J ends, which lost 6 bases and 5 bases, there was a span of 7 bases. The germline CDR1 and CDR2 sequences are LGHDT and YNNKEL (reference sequence). This CDR3 reads CASRGRTGELFF. The CDR3 nucleotides read TGTGCCAGCAGGGGGAGAACCGGGGAGCTGTTTTTT.

The chain links TRBV5-4 to TRBJ2-5; 7 nucleotides match TRBD2. Germline lookup yields CDR1 SGHNT and CDR2 YYREEE (reference sequence). The J segment lost 3 bases and the V segment lost 2 bases, leaving 16 bases of the junction unmatched. The CDR3 covers 18 residues. CDR3: CASSFDSGLGSLEETQYF. The DNA of the CDR3 is TGTGCCAGCAGCTTTGATAGCGGGTTGGGGAGTTTGGAAGAGACCCAGTACTTC.

The chain uses TRBV6-2 or TRBV6-3 and TRBJ1-5; D perhaps matches TRBD1 (6 bases). Germline loops: CDR1 MNHEY, CDR2 SVGEGT. This CDR3 contains 12 residues. Deletions cut 6 bases from V and 5 bases from J, with 8 bases between. CDR3 sequence: CASSRQDQPQHF. CDR3 in DNA: TGTGCCAGCAGCAGACAGGATCAGCCCCAGCATTTT.

CDR3 sequence (DNA): TGTGCCAGCAGCCAGGAAGGACTAGCGGTCACAGATACGCAGTATTTT. It translates to CASSQEGLAVTDTQYF. V is TRBV5-8 and J is TRBJ2-3, with 10 nucleotides matching TRBD2. Trimming removed 4 bases from V and 2 bases from J; junction bases left unmatched: 7. CDR1 is SGHTS and CDR2 is YDEGEE in the germline V gene. The CDR3 has 16 residues.

The chain uses TRBV2 and TRBJ1-2; 8 bases agree with TRBD1. V dropped 4 bases and J dropped 6; count of bases not matched to a gene: 1. This CDR3 is 12 amino acids long. Germline lookup yields CDR1 SNHLY and CDR2 FYNNEI. The CDR3 DNA follows: TGTGCCAGCAGTGGGACAGGGAATGGCTACACCTTC. This gives the protein CASSGTGNGYTF.

The chain carries TRBV7-6 and TRBJ2-7, with 10 bases fitting TRBD2. Germline-derived CDR1 and CDR2 are SGHVS and FNYEAQ. This CDR3 spans 14 amino acids. Trimming cost V 1 base and J 3 bases; bases outside gene matches: 0. The CDR3 DNA is TGTGCCAGCAGCTTAGTAGCGGGAGGCTACGAGCAGTACTTC. Protein sequence: CASSLVAGGYEQYF.

This chain links TRBV28 with TRBJ2-1; 8 bases align to TRBD1. Germline CDR1 and CDR2: MDHEN and SYDVKM. The V and J ends lost 5 bases and 7 bases, in that order; junction bases with no gene match: 13. The CDR3 loop spans 16 amino acids. CDR3 DNA: TGTGCCAGCAGTCTGCGACAGGGGCGGATTCTAAATGAGCAGTTCTTC. Protein product: CASSLRQGRILNEQFF.

The chain links TRBV9 to TRBJ2-5; the match to TRBD2 covers 10 bases. Looked up from germline, CDR1 is SGDLS and CDR2 is YYNGEE. This CDR3 is built from 17 residues. After removal of 4 bases from V and 3 bases from J, the junction contained 12 bases not matched to a gene. This CDR3 is CASSPSGLADYKETQYF. The CDR3 DNA reads TGTGCCAGCAGCCCAAGCGGACTAGCGGATTACAAAGAGACCCAGTACTTC.

This clone was counted a single time. V gene TRBV28 combines with J gene TRBJ1-6; D is perhaps TRBD1 (5 bases). CDR1 MDHEN and CDR2 SYDVKM come from the germline V gene. V lost 6 bases and J 6 bases, leaving 15 bases between the germline ends. This CDR3 has 15 amino acids. CDR3 bases: TGTGCCAGCAGCCCGTCCCGGGGGTTTAATTCACCCCTCCACTTT. As protein: CASSPSRGFNSPLHF. The entire variable domain, with the rest obtained from reference TRBV28 and TRBJ1-6, is as follows: DVKVTQSSRYLVKRTGEKVFLECVQDMDHENMFWYRQDPGLGLRLIYFSYDVKMKEKGDIPEGYSVSREKKERFSLILESASTNQTSMYLCASSPSRGFNSPLHFGNGTRLTVT.

This clone was observed a few times. V and J are TRBV7-9 and TRBJ2-2; 11 bases fit TRBD2. CDR3 length: 19 amino acids. The germline V gene encodes CDR1 SEHNR and CDR2 FQNEAQ (reference sequence). After removal of 5 bases from V and 0 bases from J, the junction contained 11 bases not matched to a gene. The CDR3 sequence: CASSPAFLAGGPNTGELFF. Written as DNA, the CDR3 is TGTGCCAGCAGCCCAGCTTTTTTAGCGGGAGGGCCGAACACCGGGGAGCTGTTTTTT. The full variable domain, its missing parts supplied by reference TRBV7-9 and TRBJ2-2, is DTGVSQNPRHKITKRGQNVTFRCDPISEHNRLYWYRQTLGQGPEFLTYFQNEAQLEKSRLLSDRFSAERPKGSFSTLEIQRTEQGDSAMYLCASSPAFLAGGPNTGELFFGEGSRLTVL.

The genes are TRBV2 and TRBJ2-5; D might be TRBD1 or TRBD2, each matching 5 bases. V lost 4 bases, J lost 4 bases, and 13 bases lay in between. The CDR3 sequence is 14 residues long. Per germline, CDR1 SNHLY and CDR2 FYNNEI. As DNA, the CDR3 is TGTGCCAGCAGTGCGCGCTTTGGGGGAGAGACCCAGTACTTC. This sequence encodes CASSARFGGETQYF. Full variable domain (remainder filled in from reference TRBV2 and TRBJ2-5): EPEVTQTPSHQVTQMGQEVILRCVPISNHLYFYWYRQILGQKVEFLVSFYNNEISEKSEIFDDQFSVERPDGSNFTLKIRSTKLEDSAMYFCASSARFGGETQYFGPGTRLLVL.

This clone was recorded once. The CDR3 DNA sequence: TGTGCCAGCAGTCCCCGACAGCAAGAGACCCAGTACTTC. It translates to CASSPRQQETQYF. The rearrangement uses TRBV2 and TRBJ2-5, with D possibly TRBD1 on 5 matching bases. Germline CDR1 reads SNHLY; CDR2 reads FYNNEI. The germline V and J ends were trimmed by 5 bases and 2 bases, with 9 bases remaining between them. CDR3 length equals 13 residues.

This chain joins TRBV18 and TRBJ1-1; no definite D call. The CDR3 extends over 13 amino acids. V gave up 4 bases and J gave up 1 base, with 7 bases separating them. Germline-derived CDR1 and CDR2 are KGHSH and LQKENI. The CDR3 loop reads CASSRSENTEAFF. The CDR3 nucleotides read TGTGCCAGCTCACGGTCGGAGAACACTGAAGCTTTCTTT. The full variable domain, rest sourced from reference TRBV18 and TRBJ1-1, is NAGVMQNPRHLVRRRGQEARLRCSPMKGHSHVYWYRQLPEEGLKFMVYLQKENIIDESGMPKERFSAEFPKEGPSILRIQQVVRGDSAAYFCASSRSENTEAFFGQGTRLTVV.